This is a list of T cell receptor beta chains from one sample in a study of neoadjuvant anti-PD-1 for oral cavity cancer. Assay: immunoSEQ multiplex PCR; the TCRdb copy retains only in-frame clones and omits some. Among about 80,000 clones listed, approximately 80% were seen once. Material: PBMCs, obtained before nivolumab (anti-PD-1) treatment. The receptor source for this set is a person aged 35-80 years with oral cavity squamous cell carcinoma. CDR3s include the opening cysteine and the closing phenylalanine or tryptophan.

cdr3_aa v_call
CAWSVLNEQYF TRBV30
CAWRGQGNTGELFF TRBV30
CASSYSTYSGNTIYF TRBV6-5
CAISKKDTQYF TRBV10-3
CASTTGLLNYGYTF TRBV5-6
CASSSWGTSYEQYF TRBV5-4
CAWSGMGQGAGEQFF TRBV30
CASAGLAGNTGELFF TRBV2
CAISGGGPGRTTDTQYF TRBV10-3
CASSKGHDSSYEQYF TRBV21-1
CASSAKTLPDTEAFF TRBV25-1
CASSDGDLTWEKLFF TRBV5-6
CASSPGQGAREQYF TRBV7-6
CSVEDQAPETQYF TRBV29-1
CASSEEGSQALTTTVQYF TRBV6-1
CSVVSGTGLTDTQYF TRBV29-1
CAIKYSESGYEQYF TRBV10-3
CASSQDGLAGVNEQYF TRBV4-1
CASRRLAGDSYEQYF TRBV2
CATTGAGVNNEQFF TRBV19
CATKGHSGNTIYF TRBV6-6
CASSLVSVLGQETQYF TRBV7-8
CASKNGDRVQETQYF TRBV5-1
CASSLGGYKNIQYF TRBV11-1
CASSVGGLLATNTGELFF TRBV25-1
CAWSRLAGFTGELFF TRBV30
CASSYGEYREAFF TRBV6-5
CASSQQGGNGYTF TRBV6-1
CAWSKGQGDDYTF TRBV30
CASSEGPAEAFF TRBV6-1
CASSQEGERGNEQYF TRBV4-2
CSARGLAGGRTGELFF TRBV29-1
CATGPGASYEQYF TRBV19
CASSEGARQNSYNEQFF TRBV6-1
CASSLGARFGISNEKLFF TRBV7-6
CASQREPNGELFF TRBV6-6
CASSLDNQPQHF TRBV7-2
CASKGEEQFF TRBV6-6
CSASSGETQYF TRBV20-1
CASTDLGQRYNEQFF TRBV28
CASSQGPVVLSTDTQYF TRBV4-1
CATSGRYRRESSYNEQFF TRBV15
CASSKLGQVEAFF TRBV6-5
CASSIQRSSYEQYF TRBV19
CASSPRGEPQHF TRBV28
CASGGGPNQPQHF TRBV19
CASSLRGLADEQYF TRBV5-4
CASSYLAGGSNEQFF TRBV7-6
CASRKTSGGSYEQYF TRBV5-6
CASSYSVRGYYNEQFF TRBV6-5
CSVDPTGRTEAFF TRBV29-1
CASNLGLNNEQFF TRBV2